This T cell receptor (beta chain) was profiled in a study of immune characterization of retroperitoneal liposarcoma. Germline CDR1 is SGHTA and CDR2 is FQGNSA. V lost 4 bases and J lost 6, with 11 bases in between. The CDR3 is made up of 13 amino acids. This clonotype has a count of ten or more. TCRdb reprocessed the PCR reads via MiXCR and lists one record per CDR3 protein. The profile shows about 10,000 distinct CDR3 sequences, about a quarter of them singletons. Sequenced material: tumor tissue. The V and J genes are TRBV7-2 and TRBJ2-3; the D is unclear. The TCR originated in a female donor with retroperitoneal liposarcoma. CDR3 region: CASSSAVMDTQYF. The DNA for the CDR3 is TGTGCCAGCAGCTCCGCAGTTATGGATACGCAGTATTTT.